This TCR beta chain comes out of a study of tumor and adjacent non-tumor tissue in lung cancer. Study-wide context: The patients, 10 to 11 men and 4 or 5 women, were roughly 31 to 80 with stage I to III disease. On average, productive TCRbeta reads reached about 4.4 million per sample. Study-wide results and limits: In normal lung, the top 100 clones were significantly more dominant than in tumor.

The template was RNA from unsorted bulk tissue. Distant lung tissue was collected more than 3 cm away from the tumor edge. This clonotype has more than one count but fewer than ten. Its target is unknown. Mismatch with germline at one junction end may stem from a read error. Three rounds of nested PCR, following a modified ARM-PCR protocol, produced the TCRbeta library. TCRdb re-analysed the multiplex PCR reads in MiXCR, keeping a single row per CDR3 protein. In the table there are 85,000 or so distinct CDR3 sequences, under 80% of which are singletons. Sequencing input: distant non-tumor lung tissue. This clonotype was sampled from a woman in her forties or fifties with non-small cell lung cancer.

DNA of the CDR3: TGCAGCATTTGGGGACAGGGGGACGGCTACTCCTTC. Protein sequence: CSIWGQGDGYSF. V and J are TRBV29-1 and TRBJ1-2, with 11 bases identical to TRBD1. Germline V gene lookup returns CDR1 SQVTM and CDR2 ANQGSEA. The CDR3 is made up of 12 amino acids.